This entry concerns a single TCR beta chain. These data come from a study of T cell changes during pregnancy in multiple sclerosis. Between the trimmed V and J ends, which lost 4 bases and 0 bases, there was a span of 12 bases. Germline CDR1 reads SGHVS; CDR2 reads FQNEAQ. The CDR3 is 16 residues long. Generated by immunoSEQ multiplex PCR, the TCRdb table keeps only in-frame clones and is missing some. The data contain some 80,000 clones, 85% to 95% of them seen just once; the ten biggest clones take up less than 0.15%. The clonotype comes from a female donor with multiple sclerosis, enrolled in a pregnancy study. Sequencing used CD4+ T cells from peripheral blood mononuclear cells, obtained after pregnancy. The V call is TRBV7-8, the J call TRBJ2-2, with D tentatively TRBD2 (6 bases). The CDR3 nucleotides are TGTGCCAGCAGCTCAGTAGGGACTTCGAACACCGGGGAGCTGTTTTTT. Translated: CASSSVGTSNTGELFF. The full variable domain, completed using reference TRBV7-8 and TRBJ2-2, is GAGVSQSPRYKVAKRGQDVALRCDPISGHVSLFWYQQALGQGPEFLTYFQNEAQLDKSGLPSDRFFAERPEGSVSTLKIQRTQQEDSAVYLCASSSVGTSNTGELFFGEGSRLTVL.